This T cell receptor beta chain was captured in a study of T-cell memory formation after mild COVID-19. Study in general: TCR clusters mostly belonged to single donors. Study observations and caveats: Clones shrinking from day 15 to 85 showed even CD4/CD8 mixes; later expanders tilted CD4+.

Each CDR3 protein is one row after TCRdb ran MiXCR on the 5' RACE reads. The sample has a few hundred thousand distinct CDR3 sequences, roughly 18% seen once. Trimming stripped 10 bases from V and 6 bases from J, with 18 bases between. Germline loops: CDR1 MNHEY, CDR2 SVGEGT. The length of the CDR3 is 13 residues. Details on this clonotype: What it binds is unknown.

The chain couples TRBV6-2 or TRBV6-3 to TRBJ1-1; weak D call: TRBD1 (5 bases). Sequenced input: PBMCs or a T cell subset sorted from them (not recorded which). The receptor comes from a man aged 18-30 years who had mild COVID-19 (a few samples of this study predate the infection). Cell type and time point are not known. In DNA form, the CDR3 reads TGTGCCACACTAGACCAGGGACTCGCTGAAGCTTTCTTT. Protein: CATLDQGLAEAFF.